This T cell receptor beta chain was recovered during a study of metastatic and nonmetastatic thyroid tumors. Study context: Comparison of repertoires was carried out across blood and tumor or nodule tissue from malignant and benign thyroid patients.

The V gene's germline CDR1 is KGHSH and CDR2 LQKENI. CDR3 length equals 14 residues. Deletions cut 6 bases from V and 7 bases from J, with 19 bases between. Authors' data handling: Construction of a distant-metastasis classifier for papillary thyroid cancer relied on CDR3 differences across clinicopathological groups. TCRdb used MiXCR to call clones anew from the PCR reads. None of the V and J calls come from the authors' own analysis; TCRdb made them. The sample records nearly 25,000 clones, around an eighth being singletons. Study outcomes and limitations: TCR beta diversity was reportedly significantly higher in malignant thyroid tumors than benign nodules, in blood and tumor.

Until they underwent thyroid surgery, no patient had received any treatment. In its sample, this clone was seen once. Its antigen is not known. The origin of this receptor is a female donor with papillary thyroid cancer or a benign thyroid nodule (not recorded which). Some clones in this sample may be carry-over from other donors' samples. This chain links TRBV18 with TRBJ2-7; tentatively, D is TRBD1 (5 bases). Sequenced: blood. In DNA, the CDR3 is TGTGCCAGCTCGTCGGAACCGACAGCCCCGGAGCAGTACTTC. Protein: CASSSEPTAPEQYF. The full variable domain, rest sourced from reference TRBV18 and TRBJ2-7, is NAGVMQNPRHLVRRRGQEARLRCSPMKGHSHVYWYRQLPEEGLKFMVYLQKENIIDESGMPKERFSAEFPKEGPSILRIQQVVRGDSAAYFCASSSEPTAPEQYFGPGTRLTVT.